The 15 T cell receptor beta chains in this list originate from one sample, sequenced in a study of blood T cell repertoires in COVID-19. Clones were sequenced by immunoSEQ multiplex PCR, and TCRdb holds only the in-frame ones, with some missing. The sample includes 490,000 or so clones, 70% to 90% of them seen just once. Specimen: PBMCs or T cells enriched from blood (not recorded which). The receptors were gathered from a woman aged 55-70 years who had recovered from COVID-19.

J is TRBJ2-1 and V is TRBV6-5; 7 bases line up with TRBD1. Per germline, CDR1 MNHEY and CDR2 SVGAGI. Trimming removed 5 bases from V and 10 bases from J; junction bases left unmatched: 2. The CDR3 runs to 11 residues. CDR3 coding DNA: TGTGCCAGCAGTCAGGACAGGGAGCAGTTCTTC. It codes for CASSQDREQFF.

This chain uses TRBV5-1 with TRBJ1-1, with 10 positions matching TRBD1. The CDR3 covers 18 residues. CDR1 and CDR2 from the germline V gene are SGHRS and YFSETQ. J gave up 3 bases and V 3 bases, and 14 bases lay outside the gene matches. The CDR3 DNA reads as TGCGCCAGCAGCTCTACTACGACAGGGGGCTATTTGTACACTGAAGCTTTCTTT. Protein product: CASSSTTTGGYLYTEAFF.

The V gene is TRBV6-5, the J gene TRBJ1-2; 8 bases are a match to TRBD1. Per the germline V gene, CDR1 is MNHEY and CDR2 is SVGAGI. This CDR3 has 16 amino acids. V trimming: 0 bases; J trimming: 4 bases; junction bases outside the gene matches: 7. CDR3 in amino acids: CASSYSGTGNFYGYTF. In nucleotides, the CDR3 is TGTGCCAGCAGTTACTCGGGGACAGGCAACTTCTATGGCTACACCTTC.

The V call is TRBV19, the J call TRBJ2-1, with 10 bases identical to TRBD2. CDR1 is LNHDA, CDR2 SQIVND, per germline (reference sequence). V was pared by 4 bases and J by 3 bases, with 3 bases of the junction left unmatched. This CDR3 has 15 amino acids. The CDR3 loop reads CASSTVAGGYNEQFF. The CDR3 DNA reads TGTGCCAGTAGTACTGTAGCGGGGGGCTACAATGAGCAGTTCTTC.

The chain joins TRBV6-5 to TRBJ2-2; TRBD1 is a possible D gene (5 bases). The CDR3 spans 14 residues. Germline V gene data show CDR1 as MNHEY and CDR2 as SVGAGI. V dropped 0 bases and J dropped 8 bases, with 10 bases sitting between them. The DNA for the CDR3 is TGTGCCAGCAGTTACTCCAGGGTATCTGGGGAGCTGTTTTTT. This encodes CASSYSRVSGELFF.

The rearrangement joins TRBV24-1 to TRBJ1-2; 7 positions match TRBD1. There are 16 residues in the CDR3. V shed 9 bases, J shed 4 bases, and the junction held 16 bases outside the gene matches. Per the germline V gene, CDR1 is KGHDR and CDR2 is SFDVKD. The CDR3 DNA is TGTGCCACCCAGGGGGACAGAGGCGAAGGGACCTATGGCTACACCTTC. It yields the protein CATQGDRGEGTYGYTF.

The chain has TRBV6-4 and TRBJ2-1; D is perhaps TRBD1 (5 bases). Looked up from germline, CDR1 is MRHNA and CDR2 is SNTAGT. V was pared by 2 bases and J by 3 bases, with 20 bases between. CDR3 size: 18 residues. CDR3 bases: TGTGCCAGCAGTGACCCATACCCCTCGACAGTACTCTACAATGAGCAGTTCTTC. As protein: CASSDPYPSTVLYNEQFF.

V usage is TRBV1 and J usage is TRBJ1-6; TRBD1 is taken as the D call from the table, unchecked against the DNA. TRBV1 is noted as a pseudogene. The CDR3 loop spans 18 amino acids. The DNA for the CDR3 is TGCACCAGCAGCCAAGACAGGAGAGGTCAGGGGTTTGGTTCACCCCTCCACTTT. It specifies CTSSQDRRGQGFGSPLHF.

The chain carries TRBV10-3 and TRBJ1-4, with D possibly matching TRBD1 (5 bases). The V end was cut by 6 bases, the J end by 0 bases, with 11 bases between. Germline values: CDR1 ENHRY, CDR2 SYGVKD. The CDR3 contains 15 residues. The CDR3 nucleotides read TGTGCCATCAGCAAGGGGTTCTCAACTAATGAAAAACTGTTTTTT. Residues: CAISKGFSTNEKLFF.

The V and J genes are TRBV6-1 and TRBJ2-1, with D perhaps TRBD2 (6 bases). The V gene lost 3 bases and the J gene lost 0 bases, with 12 bases spanning the gap. The CDR3 covers 16 residues. Per germline, CDR1 MNHNS and CDR2 SASEGT. CDR3 in amino acids: CASSESGVSSYNEQFF. In DNA form, the CDR3 reads TGTGCCAGCAGTGAGTCGGGAGTTAGCTCCTACAATGAGCAGTTCTTC.

The chain is built from TRBV2 and TRBJ1-2; a weak D match, TRBD1 (6 bases). CDR1 SNHLY and CDR2 FYNNEI come from the germline V gene. V lost 6 bases to trimming and J lost 0 bases, with 14 bases between them. The CDR3 has 15 amino acids. CDR3 sequence: CASRWADSPNYGYTF. The CDR3 DNA reads as TGTGCCAGCAGGTGGGCGGACAGCCCTAACTATGGCTACACCTTC.

This clone was seen just once. The chain employs TRBV2 and TRBJ1-3; 7 bases line up with TRBD1. Germline-derived CDR1 and CDR2 are SNHLY and FYNNEI. The ends lost 7 bases at V and 7 bases at J; junction bases unmatched: 16. This CDR3 contains 16 residues. The CDR3 loop is CASTNTGVGKTNTIYF. As DNA, the CDR3 is TGTGCCAGCACCAATACAGGGGTGGGAAAAACGAACACCATATATTTT.

V is TRBV30 and J is TRBJ1-4, with TRBD1 matching 8 bases. Germline V CDR1 and CDR2: GTSNPN, SVGIG (reference sequence). V was pared by 2 bases and J by 4 bases, with 6 bases of the junction left unmatched. The CDR3 consists of 15 residues. CDR3 DNA: TGTGCCTGGAGTACCAGGGACAGGAGTAATGAAAAACTGTTTTTT. Protein: CAWSTRDRSNEKLFF.

This clone was seen a handful of times. This sequence joins TRBV9 and TRBJ1-1; TRBD1 is a possible D gene (6 bases). Germline-derived CDR1 and CDR2 are SGDLS and YYNGEE. V dropped 0 bases and J dropped 4 bases, with 16 bases sitting between them. The CDR3 sequence is 16 residues long. DNA of the CDR3: TGTGCCAGCAGCGTAGAGGGGGATTTATGGGGCACTGAAGCTTTCTTT. Encoded protein: CASSVEGDLWGTEAFF.

This sequence joins TRBV2 and TRBJ1-6, with 9 bases that match TRBD1. The CDR3 consists of 17 residues. Germline values: CDR1 SNHLY, CDR2 FYNNEI. V was clipped by 7 bases and J by 0 bases; unmatched bases: 7. CDR3 amino acids: CASTDGQGSSYNSPLHF. The CDR3 nucleotides are TGTGCCAGCACGGACGGACAGGGGAGCTCCTATAATTCACCCCTCCACTTT.